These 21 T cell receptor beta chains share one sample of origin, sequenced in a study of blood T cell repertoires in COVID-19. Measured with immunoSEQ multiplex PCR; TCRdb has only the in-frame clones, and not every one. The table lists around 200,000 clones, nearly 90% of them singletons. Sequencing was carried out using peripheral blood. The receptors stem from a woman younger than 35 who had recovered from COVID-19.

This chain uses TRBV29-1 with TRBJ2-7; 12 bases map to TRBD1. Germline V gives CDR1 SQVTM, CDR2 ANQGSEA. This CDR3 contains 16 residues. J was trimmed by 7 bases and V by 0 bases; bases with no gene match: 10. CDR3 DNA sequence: TGCAGCGTTGAAGATCCCGAGGGACAGGGGGCGAGAGAGCAGTACTTC. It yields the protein CSVEDPEGQGAREQYF.

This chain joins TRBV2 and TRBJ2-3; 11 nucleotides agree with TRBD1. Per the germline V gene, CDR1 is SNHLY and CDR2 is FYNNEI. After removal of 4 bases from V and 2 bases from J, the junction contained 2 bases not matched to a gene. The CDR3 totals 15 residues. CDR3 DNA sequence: TGTGCCAGCAGTGGGGACAGGGGGATCACAGATACGCAGTATTTT. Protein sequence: CASSGDRGITDTQYF.

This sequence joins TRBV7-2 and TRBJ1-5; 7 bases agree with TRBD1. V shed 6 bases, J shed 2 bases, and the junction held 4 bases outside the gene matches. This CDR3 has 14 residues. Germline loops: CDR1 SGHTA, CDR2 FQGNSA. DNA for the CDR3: TGTGCCAGCAGTTTTACAGGGGGCAATCAGCCCCAGCATTTT. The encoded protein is CASSFTGGNQPQHF. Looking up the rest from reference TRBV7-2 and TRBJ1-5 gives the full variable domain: GAGVSQSPSNKVTEKGKDVELRCDPISGHTALYWYRQSLGQGLEFLIYFQGNSAPDKSGLPSDRFSAERTGGSVSTLTIQRTQQEDSAVYLCASSFTGGNQPQHFGDGTRLSIL.

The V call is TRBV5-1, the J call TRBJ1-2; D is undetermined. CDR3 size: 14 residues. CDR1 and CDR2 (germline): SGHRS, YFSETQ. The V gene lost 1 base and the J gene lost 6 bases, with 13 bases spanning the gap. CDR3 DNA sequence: TGCGCCAGCAGCTTGAGCGGCAGCTTCCATGGCTACACCTTC. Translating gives CASSLSGSFHGYTF.

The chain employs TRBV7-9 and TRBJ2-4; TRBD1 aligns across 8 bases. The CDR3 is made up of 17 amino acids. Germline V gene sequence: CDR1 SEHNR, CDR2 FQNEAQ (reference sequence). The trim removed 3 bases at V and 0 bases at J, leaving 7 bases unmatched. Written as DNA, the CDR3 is TGTGCCAGCAGCTTGGCCGGGACAGGTCGAGCCAAAAACATTCAGTACTTC. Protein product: CASSLAGTGRAKNIQYF.

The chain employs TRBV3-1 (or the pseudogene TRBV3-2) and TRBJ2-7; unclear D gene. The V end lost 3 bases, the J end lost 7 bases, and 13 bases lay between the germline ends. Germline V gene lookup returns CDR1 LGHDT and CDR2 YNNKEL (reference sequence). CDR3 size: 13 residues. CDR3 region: CASSQVWSREQYF. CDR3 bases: TGTGCCAGCAGCCAGGTTTGGAGTAGGGAGCAGTACTTC.

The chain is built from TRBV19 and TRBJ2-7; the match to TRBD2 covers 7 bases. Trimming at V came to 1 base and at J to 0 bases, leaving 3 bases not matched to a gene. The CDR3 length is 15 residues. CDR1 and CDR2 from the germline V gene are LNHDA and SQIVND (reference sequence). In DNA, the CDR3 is TGTGCCAGTAGTATAGCTAGCGGATACTCCTACGAGCAGTACTTC. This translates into CASSIASGYSYEQYF.

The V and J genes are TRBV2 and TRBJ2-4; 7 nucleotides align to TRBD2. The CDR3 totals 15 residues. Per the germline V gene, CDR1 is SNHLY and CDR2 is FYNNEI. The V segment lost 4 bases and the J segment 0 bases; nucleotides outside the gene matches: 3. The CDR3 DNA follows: TGTGCCAGCAGTGGGACTAGGCTAGCCAAAAACATTCAGTACTTC. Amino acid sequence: CASSGTRLAKNIQYF.

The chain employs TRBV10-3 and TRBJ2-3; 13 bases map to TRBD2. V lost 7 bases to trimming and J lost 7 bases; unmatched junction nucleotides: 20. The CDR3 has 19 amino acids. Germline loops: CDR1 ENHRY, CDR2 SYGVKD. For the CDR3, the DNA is TGTGCCATCACAATCCCTAAAGCATTAGGGACTAGCGGGGCAAATACGCAGTATTTT. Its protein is CAITIPKALGTSGANTQYF.

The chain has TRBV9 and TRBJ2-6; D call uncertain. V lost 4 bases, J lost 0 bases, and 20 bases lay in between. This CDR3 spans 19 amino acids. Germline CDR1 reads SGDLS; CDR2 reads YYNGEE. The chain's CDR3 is CASSPRLTSTGSGANVLTF. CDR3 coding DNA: TGTGCCAGCAGCCCGCGTTTGACTTCAACCGGCTCTGGGGCCAACGTCCTGACTTTC.

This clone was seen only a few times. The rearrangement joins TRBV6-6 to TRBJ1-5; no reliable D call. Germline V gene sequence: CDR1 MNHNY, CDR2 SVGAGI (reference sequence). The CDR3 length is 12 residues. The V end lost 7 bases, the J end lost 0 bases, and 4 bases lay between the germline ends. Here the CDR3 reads CASTRSNQPQHF. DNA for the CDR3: TGTGCCAGCACCCGTAGCAATCAGCCCCAGCATTTT.

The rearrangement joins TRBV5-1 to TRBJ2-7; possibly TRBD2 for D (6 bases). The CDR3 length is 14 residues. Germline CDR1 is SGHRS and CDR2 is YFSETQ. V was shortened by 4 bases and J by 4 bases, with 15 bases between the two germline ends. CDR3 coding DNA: TGCGCCAGCAGCCGCGGGACTGACTTTTACGAGCAGTACTTC. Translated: CASSRGTDFYEQYF. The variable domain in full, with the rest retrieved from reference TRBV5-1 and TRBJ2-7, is KAGVTQTPRYLIKTRGQQVTLSCSPISGHRSVSWYQQTPGQGLQFLFEYFSETQRNKGNFPGRFSGRQFSNSRSEMNVSTLELGDSALYLCASSRGTDFYEQYFGPGTRLTVT.

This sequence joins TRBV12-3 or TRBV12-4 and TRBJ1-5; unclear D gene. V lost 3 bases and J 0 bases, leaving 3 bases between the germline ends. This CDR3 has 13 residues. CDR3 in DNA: TGTGCCAGCAGTTTCAATAGCAATCAGCCCCAGCATTTT. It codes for CASSFNSNQPQHF.

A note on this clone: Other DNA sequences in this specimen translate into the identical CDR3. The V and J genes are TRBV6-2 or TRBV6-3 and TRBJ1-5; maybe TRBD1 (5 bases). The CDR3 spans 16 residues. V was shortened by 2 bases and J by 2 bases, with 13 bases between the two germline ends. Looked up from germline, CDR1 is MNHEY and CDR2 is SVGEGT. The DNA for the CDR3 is TGTGCCAGCAGTTACCCCCCAGGGAGGGGCAATCAGCCCCAGCATTTT. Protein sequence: CASSYPPGRGNQPQHF.

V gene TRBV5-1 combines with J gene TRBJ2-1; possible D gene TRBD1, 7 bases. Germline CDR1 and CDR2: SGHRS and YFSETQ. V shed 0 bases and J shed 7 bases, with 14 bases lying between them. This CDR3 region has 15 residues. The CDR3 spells CASSLETGRWNEQFF. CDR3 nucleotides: TGCGCCAGCAGCTTGGAGACAGGGAGGTGGAATGAGCAGTTCTTC.

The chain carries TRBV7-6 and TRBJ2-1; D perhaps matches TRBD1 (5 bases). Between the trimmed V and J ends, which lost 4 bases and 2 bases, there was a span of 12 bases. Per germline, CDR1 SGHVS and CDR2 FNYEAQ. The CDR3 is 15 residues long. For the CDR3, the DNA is TGTGCCAGCAGCTCCCCAGGGATCACCTACAATGAGCAGTTCTTC. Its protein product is CASSSPGITYNEQFF.

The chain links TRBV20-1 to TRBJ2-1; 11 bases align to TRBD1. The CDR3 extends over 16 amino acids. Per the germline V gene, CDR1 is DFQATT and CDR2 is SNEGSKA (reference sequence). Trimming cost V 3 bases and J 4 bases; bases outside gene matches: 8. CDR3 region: CSASSRDRGSYNEQFF. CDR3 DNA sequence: TGCAGTGCTAGTTCCCGGGACAGGGGGTCTTACAATGAGCAGTTCTTC.

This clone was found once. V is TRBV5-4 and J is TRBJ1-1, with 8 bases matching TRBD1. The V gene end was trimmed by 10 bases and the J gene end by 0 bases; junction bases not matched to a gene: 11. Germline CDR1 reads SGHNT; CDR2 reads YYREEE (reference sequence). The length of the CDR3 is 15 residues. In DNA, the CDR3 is TGTGCCTGCGGACAGGGTGGTGTTATGAACACTGAAGCTTTCTTT. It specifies CACGQGGVMNTEAFF.

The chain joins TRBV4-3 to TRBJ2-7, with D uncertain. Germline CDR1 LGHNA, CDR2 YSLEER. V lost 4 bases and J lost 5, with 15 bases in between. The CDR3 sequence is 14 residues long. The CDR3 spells CASSPSAGWNEQYF. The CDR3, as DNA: TGCGCCAGCAGCCCCTCAGCAGGTTGGAACGAGCAGTACTTC.

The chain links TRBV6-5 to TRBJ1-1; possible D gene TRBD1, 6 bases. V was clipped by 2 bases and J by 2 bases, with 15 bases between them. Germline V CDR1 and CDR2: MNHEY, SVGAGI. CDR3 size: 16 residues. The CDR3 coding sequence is TGTGCCAGCAGTTACCGTCACCGGGGGGCTAACACTGAAGCTTTCTTT. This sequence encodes CASSYRHRGANTEAFF.

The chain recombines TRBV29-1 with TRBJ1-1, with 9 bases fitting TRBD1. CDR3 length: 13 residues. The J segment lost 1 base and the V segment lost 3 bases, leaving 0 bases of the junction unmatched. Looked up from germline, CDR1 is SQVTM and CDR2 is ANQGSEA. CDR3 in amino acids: CSVEGQGNTEAFF. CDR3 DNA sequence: TGCAGCGTTGAGGGACAGGGGAACACTGAAGCTTTCTTT.